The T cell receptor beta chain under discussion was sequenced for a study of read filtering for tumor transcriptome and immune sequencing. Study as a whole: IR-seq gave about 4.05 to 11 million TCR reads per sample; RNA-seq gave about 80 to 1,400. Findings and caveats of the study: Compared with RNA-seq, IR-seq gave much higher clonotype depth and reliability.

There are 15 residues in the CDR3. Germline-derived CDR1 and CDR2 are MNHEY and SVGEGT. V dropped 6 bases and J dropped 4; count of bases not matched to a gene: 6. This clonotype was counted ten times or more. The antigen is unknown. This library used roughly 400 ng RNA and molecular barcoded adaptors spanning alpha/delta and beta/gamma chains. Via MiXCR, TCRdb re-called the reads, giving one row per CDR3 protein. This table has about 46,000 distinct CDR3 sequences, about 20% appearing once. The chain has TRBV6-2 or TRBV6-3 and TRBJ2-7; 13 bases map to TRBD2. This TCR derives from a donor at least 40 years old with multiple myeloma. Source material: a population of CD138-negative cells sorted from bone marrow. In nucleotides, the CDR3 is TGTGCCAGCAGCCCGGGACTAGCGGGAAGATACGAGCAGTACTTC. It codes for CASSPGLAGRYEQYF.